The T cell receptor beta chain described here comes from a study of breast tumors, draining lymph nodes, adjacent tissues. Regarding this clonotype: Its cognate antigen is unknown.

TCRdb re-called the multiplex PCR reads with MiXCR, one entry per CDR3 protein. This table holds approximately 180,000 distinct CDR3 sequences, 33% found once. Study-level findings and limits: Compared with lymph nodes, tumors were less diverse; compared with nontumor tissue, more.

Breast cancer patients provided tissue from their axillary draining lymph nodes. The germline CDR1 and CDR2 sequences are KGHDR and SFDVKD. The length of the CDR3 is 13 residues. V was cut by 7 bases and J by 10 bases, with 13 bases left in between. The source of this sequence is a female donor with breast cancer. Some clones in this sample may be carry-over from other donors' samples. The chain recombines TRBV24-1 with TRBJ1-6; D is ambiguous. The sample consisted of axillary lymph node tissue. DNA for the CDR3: TGTGCCACCAGCGGGCAGAAGGGATCACCCCTCCACTTT. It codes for CATSGQKGSPLHF.